The entry below gives a single T cell receptor beta chain sequence along with its context. The data stem from a study of blood T cell repertoires in COVID-19. About the research overall: From T cells, B-cell-depleted T cells, or PBMCs came the material, which was cDNA or gDNA.

The data were produced by immunoSEQ multiplex PCR, yet TCRdb's version contains in-frame clones alone and is incomplete. The repertoire holds 150,000 to 200,000 clones, with around 83% as singletons. With V trimmed by 0 bases and J by 6 bases, 7 bases remained unmatched. The CDR3 consists of 17 residues. Looked up from germline, CDR1 is SGHVS and CDR2 is FQNEAQ. This sequence joins TRBV7-8 and TRBJ2-3, with TRBD2 matching 12 bases. Sequencing was carried out using peripheral blood. The TCR comes from a woman in her 50s with COVID-19, enrolled during active disease. In DNA form, the CDR3 reads TGTGCCAGCAGCTTAGCGTCTAGCGGGGGGGCTAGGGATACGCAGTATTTT. This gives the protein CASSLASSGGARDTQYF.